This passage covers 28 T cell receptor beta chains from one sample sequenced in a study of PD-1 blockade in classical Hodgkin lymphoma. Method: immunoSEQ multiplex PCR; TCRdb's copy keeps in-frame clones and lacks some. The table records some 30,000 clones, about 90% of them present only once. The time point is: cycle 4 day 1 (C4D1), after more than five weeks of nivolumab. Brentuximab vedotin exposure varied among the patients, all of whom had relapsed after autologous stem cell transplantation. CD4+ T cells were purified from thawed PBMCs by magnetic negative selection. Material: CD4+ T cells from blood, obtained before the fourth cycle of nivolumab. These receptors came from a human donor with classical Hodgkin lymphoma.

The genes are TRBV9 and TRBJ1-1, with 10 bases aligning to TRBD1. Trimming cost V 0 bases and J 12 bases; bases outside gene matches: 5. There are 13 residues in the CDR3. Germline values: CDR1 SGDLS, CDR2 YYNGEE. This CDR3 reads CASSVEGQGIPFF. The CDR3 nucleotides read TGTGCCAGCAGCGTAGAGGGACAGGGGATTCCTTTCTTT.

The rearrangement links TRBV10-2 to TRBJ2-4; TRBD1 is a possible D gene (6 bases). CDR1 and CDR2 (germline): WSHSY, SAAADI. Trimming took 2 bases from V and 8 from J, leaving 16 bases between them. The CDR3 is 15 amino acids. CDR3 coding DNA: TGCGCCAGCAGTGAGGCCCACCGGGACATGGACATTCAGTACTTC. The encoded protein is CASSEAHRDMDIQYF.

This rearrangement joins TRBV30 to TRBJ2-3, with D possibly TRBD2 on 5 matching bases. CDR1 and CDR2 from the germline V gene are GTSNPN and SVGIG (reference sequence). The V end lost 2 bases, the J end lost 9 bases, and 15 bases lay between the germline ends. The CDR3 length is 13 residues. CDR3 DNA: TGTGCCTGGAGTTCTGGAGCCGGGGTAACGCAGTATTTT. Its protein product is CAWSSGAGVTQYF.

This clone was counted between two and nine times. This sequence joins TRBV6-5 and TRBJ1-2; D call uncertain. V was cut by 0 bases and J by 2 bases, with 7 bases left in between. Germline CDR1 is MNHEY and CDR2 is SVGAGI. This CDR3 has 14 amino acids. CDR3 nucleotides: TGTGCCAGCAGTTACTCGTCCCAGAACTATGGCTACACCTTC. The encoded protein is CASSYSSQNYGYTF.

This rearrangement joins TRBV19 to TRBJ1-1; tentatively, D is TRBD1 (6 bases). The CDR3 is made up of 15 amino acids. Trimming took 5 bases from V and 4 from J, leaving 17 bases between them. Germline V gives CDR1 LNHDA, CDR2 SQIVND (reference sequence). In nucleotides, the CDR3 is TGTGCCAGTAGTGGGCCGTACAGAGGGGGCACTGAAGCTTTCTTT. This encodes CASSGPYRGGTEAFF.

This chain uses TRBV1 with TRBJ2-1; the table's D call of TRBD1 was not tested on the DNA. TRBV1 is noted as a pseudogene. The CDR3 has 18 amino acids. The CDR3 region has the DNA TGCACCAGCAGCCAAGATATAGTAGACAGGGACTCCTACAATGAGCAGTTCTTC. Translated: CTSSQDIVDRDSYNEQFF.

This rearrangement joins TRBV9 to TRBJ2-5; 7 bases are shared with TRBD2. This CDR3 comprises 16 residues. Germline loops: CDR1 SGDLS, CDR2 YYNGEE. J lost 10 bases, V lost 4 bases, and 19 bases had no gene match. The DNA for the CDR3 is TGTGCCAGCAGCCCCCGGGGGGTCCCCGGGGGAGTGGGCCAGTACTTC. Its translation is CASSPRGVPGGVGQYF.

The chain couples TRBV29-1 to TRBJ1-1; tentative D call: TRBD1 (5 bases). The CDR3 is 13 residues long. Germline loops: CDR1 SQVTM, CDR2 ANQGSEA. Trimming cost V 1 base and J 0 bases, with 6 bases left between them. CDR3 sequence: CSVEGGMNTEAFF. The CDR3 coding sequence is TGCAGCGTTGAAGGGGGGATGAACACTGAAGCTTTCTTT.

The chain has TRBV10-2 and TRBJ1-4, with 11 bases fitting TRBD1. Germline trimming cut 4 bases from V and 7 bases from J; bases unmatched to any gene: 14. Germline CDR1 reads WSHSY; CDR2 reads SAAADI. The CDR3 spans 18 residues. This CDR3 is CASSVRGQGAPRSEKLFF. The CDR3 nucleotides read TGCGCCAGCAGTGTTAGAGGACAGGGGGCGCCCCGTAGTGAAAAACTGTTTTTT.

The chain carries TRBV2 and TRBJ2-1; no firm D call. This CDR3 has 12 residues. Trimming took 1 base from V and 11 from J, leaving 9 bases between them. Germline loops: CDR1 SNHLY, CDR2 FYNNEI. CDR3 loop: CASSEGRPKQFF. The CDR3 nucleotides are TGTGCCAGCAGTGAAGGCCGTCCGAAGCAGTTCTTC.

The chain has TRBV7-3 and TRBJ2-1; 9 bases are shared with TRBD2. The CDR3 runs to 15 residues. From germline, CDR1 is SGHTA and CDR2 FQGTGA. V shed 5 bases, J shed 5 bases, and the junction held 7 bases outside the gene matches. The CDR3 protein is CASSPVAGVNNEQFF. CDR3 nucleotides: TGTGCCAGCAGCCCAGTAGCGGGAGTGAACAATGAGCAGTTCTTC. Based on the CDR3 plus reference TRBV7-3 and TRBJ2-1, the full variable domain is GAGVSQTPSNKVTEKGKYVELRCDPISGHTALYWYRQSLGQGPEFLIYFQGTGAADDSGLPNDRFFAVRPEGSVSTLKIQRTERGDSAVYLCASSPVAGVNNEQFFGPGTRLTVL.

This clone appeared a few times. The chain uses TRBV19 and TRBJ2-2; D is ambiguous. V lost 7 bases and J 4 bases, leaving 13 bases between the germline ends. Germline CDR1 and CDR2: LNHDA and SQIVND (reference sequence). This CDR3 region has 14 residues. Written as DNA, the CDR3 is TGTGCCAGTACCCACAACAGCCTCACCGGGGAGCTGTTTTTT. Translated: CASTHNSLTGELFF.

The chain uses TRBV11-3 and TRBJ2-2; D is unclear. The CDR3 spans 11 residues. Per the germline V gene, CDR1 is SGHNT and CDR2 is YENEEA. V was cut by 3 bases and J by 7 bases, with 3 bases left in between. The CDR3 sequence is CASSLIGELFF. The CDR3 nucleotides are TGTGCCAGCAGCTTGATCGGGGAGCTGTTTTTT.

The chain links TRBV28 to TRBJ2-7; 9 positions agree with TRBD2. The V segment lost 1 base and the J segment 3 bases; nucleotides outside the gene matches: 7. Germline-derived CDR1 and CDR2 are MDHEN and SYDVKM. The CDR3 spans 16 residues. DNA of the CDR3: TGTGCCAGCAGTTTATCGGTAGCGGGAGTCTACTACGAGCAGTACTTC. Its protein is CASSLSVAGVYYEQYF. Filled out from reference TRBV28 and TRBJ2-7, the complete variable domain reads DVKVTQSSRYLVKRTGEKVFLECVQDMDHENMFWYRQDPGLGLRLIYFSYDVKMKEKGDIPEGYSVSREKKERFSLILESASTNQTSMYLCASSLSVAGVYYEQYFGPGTRLTVT.

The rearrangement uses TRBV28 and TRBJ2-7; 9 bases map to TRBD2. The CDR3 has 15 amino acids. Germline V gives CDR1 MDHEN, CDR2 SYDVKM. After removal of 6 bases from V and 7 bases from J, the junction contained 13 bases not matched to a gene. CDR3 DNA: TGTGCCAGCAGCCCAGTGGTAGCGGGAGTGAGGGAGCAGTACTTC. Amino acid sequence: CASSPVVAGVREQYF.

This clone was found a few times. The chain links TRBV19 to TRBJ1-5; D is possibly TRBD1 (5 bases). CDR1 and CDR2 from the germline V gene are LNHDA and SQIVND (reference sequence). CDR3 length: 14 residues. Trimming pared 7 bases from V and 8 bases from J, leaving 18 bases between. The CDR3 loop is CASNPGTLVEPQHF. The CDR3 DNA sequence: TGTGCCAGTAACCCTGGGACCTTAGTGGAGCCCCAGCATTTT.

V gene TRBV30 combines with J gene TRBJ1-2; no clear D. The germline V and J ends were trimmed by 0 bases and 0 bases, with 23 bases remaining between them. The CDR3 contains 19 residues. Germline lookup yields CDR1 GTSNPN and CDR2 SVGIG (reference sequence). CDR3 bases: TGTGCCTGGAGTGTACCTGTGACAAGGACCCACTTAGCTAACTATGGCTACACCTTC. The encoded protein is CAWSVPVTRTHLANYGYTF.

CDR3 in DNA: TGTGCCAGCTCACTCGGGACAGGGGGCACAGATACGCAGTATTTT. Translated, it gives CASSLGTGGTDTQYF. The rearrangement uses TRBV18 and TRBJ2-3; 10 nucleotides match TRBD1. The ends lost 4 bases at V and 1 base at J; junction bases unmatched: 2. The CDR3 totals 15 residues. Germline V gene lookup returns CDR1 KGHSH and CDR2 LQKENI.

In DNA, the CDR3 is TGTGCCAGTAGTATAGCCGGACAGGGGAGGGGCGAGCAGTACTTC. This encodes CASSIAGQGRGEQYF. The V gene is TRBV19, the J gene TRBJ2-7; TRBD1 aligns across 9 bases. Germline V gene sequence: CDR1 LNHDA, CDR2 SQIVND (reference sequence). The CDR3 is 15 residues long. V lost 1 base and J lost 6; bases outside the gene matches: 7.

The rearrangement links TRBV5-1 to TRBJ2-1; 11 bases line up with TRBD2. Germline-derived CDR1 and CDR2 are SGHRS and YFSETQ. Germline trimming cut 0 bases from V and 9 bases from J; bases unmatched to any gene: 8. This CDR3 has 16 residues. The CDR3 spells CASSLDTQLAGVEQFF. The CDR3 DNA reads TGCGCCAGCAGCTTGGATACCCAACTAGCGGGAGTTGAGCAGTTCTTC.

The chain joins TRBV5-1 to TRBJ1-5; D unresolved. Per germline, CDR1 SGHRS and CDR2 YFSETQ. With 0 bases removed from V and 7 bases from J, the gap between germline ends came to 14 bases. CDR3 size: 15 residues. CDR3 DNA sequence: TGCGCCAGCAGCTTGGTGGGTGGGGATGGGCAGCCCCAGCATTTT. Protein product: CASSLVGGDGQPQHF.

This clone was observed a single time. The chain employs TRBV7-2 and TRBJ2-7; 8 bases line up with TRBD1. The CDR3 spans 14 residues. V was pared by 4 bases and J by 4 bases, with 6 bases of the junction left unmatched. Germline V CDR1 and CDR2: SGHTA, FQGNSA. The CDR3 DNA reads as TGTGCCAGCAGCTCGCAGGGGGCGGGGTACGAGCAGTACTTC. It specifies CASSSQGAGYEQYF. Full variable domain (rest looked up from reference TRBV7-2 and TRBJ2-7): GAGVSQSPSNKVTEKGKDVELRCDPISGHTALYWYRQSLGQGLEFLIYFQGNSAPDKSGLPSDRFSAERTGGSVSTLTIQRTQQEDSAVYLCASSSQGAGYEQYFGPGTRLTVT.

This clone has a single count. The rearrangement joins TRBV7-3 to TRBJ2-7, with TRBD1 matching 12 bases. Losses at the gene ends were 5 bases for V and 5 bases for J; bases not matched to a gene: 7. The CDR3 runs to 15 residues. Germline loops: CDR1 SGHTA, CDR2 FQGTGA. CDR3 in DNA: TGTGCCAGCAGCCGGGGACAGGGGGCGCGCAACGAGCAGTACTTC. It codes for CASSRGQGARNEQYF.

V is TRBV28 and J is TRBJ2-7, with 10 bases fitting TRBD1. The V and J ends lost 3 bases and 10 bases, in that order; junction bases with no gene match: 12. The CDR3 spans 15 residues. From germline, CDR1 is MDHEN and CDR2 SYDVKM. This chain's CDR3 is CASSFDRGRMPSQYF. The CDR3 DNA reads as TGTGCCAGCAGTTTTGACAGGGGGCGAATGCCGAGCCAGTACTTC. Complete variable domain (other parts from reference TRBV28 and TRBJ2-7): DVKVTQSSRYLVKRTGEKVFLECVQDMDHENMFWYRQDPGLGLRLIYFSYDVKMKEKGDIPEGYSVSREKKERFSLILESASTNQTSMYLCASSFDRGRMPSQYFGPGTRLTVT.

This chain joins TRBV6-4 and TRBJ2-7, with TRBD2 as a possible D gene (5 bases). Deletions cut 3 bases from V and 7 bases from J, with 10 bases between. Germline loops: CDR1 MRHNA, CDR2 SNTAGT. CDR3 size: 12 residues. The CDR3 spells CASSENGGEQYF. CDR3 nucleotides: TGTGCCAGCAGTGAAAATGGCGGGGAGCAGTACTTC.

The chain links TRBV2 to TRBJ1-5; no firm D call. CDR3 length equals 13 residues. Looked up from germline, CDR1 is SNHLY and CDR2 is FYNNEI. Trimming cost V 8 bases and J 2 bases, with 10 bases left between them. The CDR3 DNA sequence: TGTGCCAGCGCTTTCGACGGCAATCAGCCCCAGCATTTT. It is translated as CASAFDGNQPQHF.

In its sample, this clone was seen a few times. Here the CDR3 reads CAWSPTGFGYGYTF. CDR3 in DNA: TGTGCCTGGAGCCCCACGGGATTCGGCTATGGCTACACCTTC. The chain joins TRBV30 to TRBJ1-2; D ambiguous. The CDR3 totals 14 residues. CDR1 and CDR2 (germline): GTSNPN, SVGIG (reference sequence). V was trimmed by 3 bases and J by 4 bases, leaving 15 bases between them.

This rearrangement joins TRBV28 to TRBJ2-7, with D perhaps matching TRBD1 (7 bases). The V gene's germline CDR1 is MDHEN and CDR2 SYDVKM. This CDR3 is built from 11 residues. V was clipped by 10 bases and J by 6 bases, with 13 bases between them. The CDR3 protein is CATRGAPEQYF. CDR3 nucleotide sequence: TGTGCCACCAGGGGGGCTCCCGAGCAGTACTTC.